This T cell receptor beta chain originates from a study of Tregs in tolerant kidney transplant recipients (dated by TCRdb to the late 2010s). A note on the overall study: Before combined kidney and bone marrow transplantation, this study identified donor-specific regulatory T cells using TCRbeta sequencing and then followed those same cells after transplant. Here is what the overall study found, with its caveats: The most biologically relevant and donor-specific TCRbeta repertoire appeared to be identified by expanding Tregs with activated donor B cells. In tolerant patients, the expansion of donor-specific Tregs was greater than global Treg expansion, suggesting that the expansion was antigen-driven rather than nonspecific. Because the study included only a small number of patients, the results must be confirmed in larger populations and under other immunosuppression protocols. PCR primers changed over time for some patients, so nucleotide-level comparison across those patients' samples was not possible. Although technical replication error seemed to be minimal, the question of biological reproducibility was not addressed directly.

The label giving this sample's time point can be read as: 6 months after combined kidney and bone marrow transplant. Related donors were used in the transplants with nonmyeloablative bone marrow transplantation, and mixed chimerism was transient in the human trials. Unstimulated Tregs (CD4+CD25+CD127-), CD4+ non-Tregs (CD4+CD25-), CD4 and CD8 cells were FACS-sorted from thawed PBMCs. The patients were a few recipients of combined kidney and bone marrow transplants from the ITN036ST trial, and samples were available only from these trial subjects. Healthy control blood was separated into PBMCs by Ficoll density gradient and cryopreserved, and patient PBMCs were collected both before and after transplant. For TCRbeta CDR3 sequencing, genomic DNA from the sorted cells was extracted using the QIAGEN DNeasy Blood and Tissue Kit. High-throughput TCRbeta CDR3 sequencing, including PCR amplification with bias correction and internal controls, was performed commercially through immunoSEQ. Per the source publication's procedure: Unique productive TCRbeta sequences were defined by CDR3 nucleotide sequence where primers matched, and otherwise by CDR3 amino acid sequence together with Vbeta and Jbeta genes. As a correction for sorting error, sequences shared between sorted populations at a frequency ratio of 2:1 or less were discarded, and the remaining shared sequences were assigned to the higher population. Sequences were defined as donor-reactive when expanded at least 5-fold in CFSE-low cells versus unstimulated cells and present at a frequency of at least 0.01% in CFSE-low cells. Repertoire divergence was quantified by Jensen-Shannon divergence calculated from the top 100 TCRbeta sequences ranked by frequency. For any sample with multiple sequencing runs, sorting error was corrected in each run separately before the runs were pooled. The table was pulled from immuneACCESS by TCRdb, which kept in-frame rearrangements only. Such tables lose some clones; where checked, under half of the loss comes from unresolved V genes, and the rest has no known cause. V, J and clone size derive from that table, while D and trimming were established from the DNA sequence. Counted in this sample were 50,000 to 65,000 clones; roughly 86% of them appeared once. Of the sample, 3.5% to 4% is held by the ten largest clones.

Concerning this clone itself: The target of this receptor is not known. No base qualities exist here, and no much larger clone lies one base off it.

V has 7 bases trimmed and J has 9 bases trimmed; junction bases matching no gene number 16. Per the germline V gene (reference sequence), LNHDA is the CDR1 and SQIVND is the CDR2. The CDR3 has 16 amino acids, counting the end cysteine and phenylalanine. Of all the DNA, just the CDR3 is kept, 48 bases in frame from base 1. This specimen consisted of CD4+ T cells from blood (PBMCs), obtained 6 months after the transplant. This sequence was found in a human patient who received a combined kidney and bone marrow transplant. Following a transplant, some T lymphocytes may have been derived from the graft donor. The chain links TRBV19 with TRBJ2-1; TRBD2 agrees with 9 junctional bases. The CDR3: CASTTSRSGRFSEQFF. The sequence in DNA is TGTGCCAGTACCACTTCGAGGAGCGGGAGGTTTAGTGAGCAGTTCTTC.